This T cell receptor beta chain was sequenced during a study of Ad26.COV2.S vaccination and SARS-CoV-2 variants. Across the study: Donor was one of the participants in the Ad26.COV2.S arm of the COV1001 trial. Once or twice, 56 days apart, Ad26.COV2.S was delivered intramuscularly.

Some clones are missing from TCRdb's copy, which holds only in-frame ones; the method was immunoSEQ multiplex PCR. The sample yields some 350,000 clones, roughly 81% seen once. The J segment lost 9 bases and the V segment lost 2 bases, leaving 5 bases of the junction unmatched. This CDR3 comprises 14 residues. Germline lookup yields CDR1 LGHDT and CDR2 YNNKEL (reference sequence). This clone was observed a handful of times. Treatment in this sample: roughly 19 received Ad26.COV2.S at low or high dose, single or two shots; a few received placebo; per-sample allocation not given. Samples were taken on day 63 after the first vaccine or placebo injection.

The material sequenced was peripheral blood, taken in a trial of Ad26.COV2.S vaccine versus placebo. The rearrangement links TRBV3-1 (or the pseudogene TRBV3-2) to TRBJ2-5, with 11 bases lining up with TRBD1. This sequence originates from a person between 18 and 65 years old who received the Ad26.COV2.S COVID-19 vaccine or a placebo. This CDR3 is CASSQTGTGGSQYF. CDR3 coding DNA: TGTGCCAGCAGCCAAACCGGGACAGGGGGGTCCCAGTACTTC.